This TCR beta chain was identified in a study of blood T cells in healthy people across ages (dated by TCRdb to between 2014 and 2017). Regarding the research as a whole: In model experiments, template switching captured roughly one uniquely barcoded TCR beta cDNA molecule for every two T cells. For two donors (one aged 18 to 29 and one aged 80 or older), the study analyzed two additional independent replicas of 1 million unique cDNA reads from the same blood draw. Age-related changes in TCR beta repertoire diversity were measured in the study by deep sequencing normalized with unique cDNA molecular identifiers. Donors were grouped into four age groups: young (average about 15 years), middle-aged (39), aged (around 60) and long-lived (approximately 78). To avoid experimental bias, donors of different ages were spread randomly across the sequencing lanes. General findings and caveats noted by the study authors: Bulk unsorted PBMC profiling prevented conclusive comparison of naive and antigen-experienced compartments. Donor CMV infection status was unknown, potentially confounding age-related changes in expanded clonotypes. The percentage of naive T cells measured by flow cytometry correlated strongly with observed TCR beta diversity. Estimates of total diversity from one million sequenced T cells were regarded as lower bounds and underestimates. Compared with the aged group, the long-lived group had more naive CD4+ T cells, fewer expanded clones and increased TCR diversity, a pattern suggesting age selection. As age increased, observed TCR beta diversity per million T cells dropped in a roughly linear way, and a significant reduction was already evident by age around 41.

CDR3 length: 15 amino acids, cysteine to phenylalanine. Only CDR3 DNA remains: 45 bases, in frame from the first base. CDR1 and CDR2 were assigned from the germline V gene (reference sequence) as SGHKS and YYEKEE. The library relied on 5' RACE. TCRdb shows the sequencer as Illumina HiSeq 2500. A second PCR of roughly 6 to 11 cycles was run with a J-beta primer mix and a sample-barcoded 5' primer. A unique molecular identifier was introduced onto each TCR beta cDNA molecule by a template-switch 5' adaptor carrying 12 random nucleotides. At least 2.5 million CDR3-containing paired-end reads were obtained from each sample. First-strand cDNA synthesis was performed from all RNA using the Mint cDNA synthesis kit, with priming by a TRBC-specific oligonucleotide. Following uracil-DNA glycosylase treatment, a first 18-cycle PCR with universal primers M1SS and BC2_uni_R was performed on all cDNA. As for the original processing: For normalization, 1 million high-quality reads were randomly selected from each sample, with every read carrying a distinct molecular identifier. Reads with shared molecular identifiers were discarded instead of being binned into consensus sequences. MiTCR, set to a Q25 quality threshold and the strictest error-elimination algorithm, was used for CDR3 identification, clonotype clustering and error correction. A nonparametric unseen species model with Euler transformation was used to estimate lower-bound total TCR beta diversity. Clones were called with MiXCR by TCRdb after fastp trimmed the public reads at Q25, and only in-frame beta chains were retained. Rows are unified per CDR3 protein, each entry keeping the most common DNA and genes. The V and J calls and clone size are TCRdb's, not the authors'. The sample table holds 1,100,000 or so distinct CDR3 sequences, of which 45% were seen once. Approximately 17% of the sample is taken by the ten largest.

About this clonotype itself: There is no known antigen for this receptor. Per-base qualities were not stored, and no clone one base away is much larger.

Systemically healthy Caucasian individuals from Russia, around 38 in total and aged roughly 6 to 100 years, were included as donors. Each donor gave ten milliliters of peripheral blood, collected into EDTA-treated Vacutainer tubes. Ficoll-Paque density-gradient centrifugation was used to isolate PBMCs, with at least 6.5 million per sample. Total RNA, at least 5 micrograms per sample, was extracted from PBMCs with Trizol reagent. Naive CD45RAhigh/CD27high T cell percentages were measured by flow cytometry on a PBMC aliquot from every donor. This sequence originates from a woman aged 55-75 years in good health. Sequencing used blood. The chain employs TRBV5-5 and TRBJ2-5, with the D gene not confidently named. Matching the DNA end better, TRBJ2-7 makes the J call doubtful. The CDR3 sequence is CASSLEDPRTGEQYF. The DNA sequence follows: TGTGCCAGCAGCTTGGAGGACCCCAGAACCGGCGAGCAGTACTTC.